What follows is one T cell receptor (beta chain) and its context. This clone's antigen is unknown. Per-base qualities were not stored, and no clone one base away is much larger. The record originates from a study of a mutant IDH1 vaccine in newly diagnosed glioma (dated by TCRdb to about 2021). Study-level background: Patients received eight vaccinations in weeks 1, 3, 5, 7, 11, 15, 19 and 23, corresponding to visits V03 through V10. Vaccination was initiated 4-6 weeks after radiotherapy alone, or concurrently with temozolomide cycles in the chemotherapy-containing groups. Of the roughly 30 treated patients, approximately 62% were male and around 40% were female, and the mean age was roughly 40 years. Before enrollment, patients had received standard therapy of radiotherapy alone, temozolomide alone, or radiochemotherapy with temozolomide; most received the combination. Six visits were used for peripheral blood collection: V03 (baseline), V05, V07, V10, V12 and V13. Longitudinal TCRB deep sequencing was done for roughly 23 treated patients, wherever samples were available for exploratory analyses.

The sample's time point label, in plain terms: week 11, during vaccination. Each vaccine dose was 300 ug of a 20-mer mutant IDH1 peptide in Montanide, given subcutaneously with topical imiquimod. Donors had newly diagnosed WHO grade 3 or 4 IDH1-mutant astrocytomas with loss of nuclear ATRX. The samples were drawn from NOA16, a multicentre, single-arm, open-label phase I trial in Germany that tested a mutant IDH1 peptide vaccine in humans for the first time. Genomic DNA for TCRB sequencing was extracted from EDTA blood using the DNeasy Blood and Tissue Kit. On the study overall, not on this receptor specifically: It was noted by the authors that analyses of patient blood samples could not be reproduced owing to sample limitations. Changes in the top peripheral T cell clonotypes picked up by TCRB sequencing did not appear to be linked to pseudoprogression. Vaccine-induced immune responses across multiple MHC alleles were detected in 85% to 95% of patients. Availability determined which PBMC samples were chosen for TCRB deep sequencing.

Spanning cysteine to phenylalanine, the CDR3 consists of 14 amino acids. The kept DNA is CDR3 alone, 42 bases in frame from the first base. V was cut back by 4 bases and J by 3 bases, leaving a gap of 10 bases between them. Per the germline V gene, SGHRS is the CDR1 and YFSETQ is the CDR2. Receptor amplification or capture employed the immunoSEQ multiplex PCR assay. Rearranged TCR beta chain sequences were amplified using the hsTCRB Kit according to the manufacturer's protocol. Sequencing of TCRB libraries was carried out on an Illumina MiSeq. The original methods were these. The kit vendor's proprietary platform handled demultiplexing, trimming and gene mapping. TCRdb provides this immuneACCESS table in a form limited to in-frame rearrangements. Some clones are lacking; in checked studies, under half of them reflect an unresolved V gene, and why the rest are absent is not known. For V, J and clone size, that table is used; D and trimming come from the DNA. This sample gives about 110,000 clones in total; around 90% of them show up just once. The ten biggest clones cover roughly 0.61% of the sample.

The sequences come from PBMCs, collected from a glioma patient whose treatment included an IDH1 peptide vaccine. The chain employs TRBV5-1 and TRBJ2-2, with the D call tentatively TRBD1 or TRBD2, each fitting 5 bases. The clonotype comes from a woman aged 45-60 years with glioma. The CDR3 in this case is CASSTVGDTGELFF. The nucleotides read TGCGCCAGCAGCACCGTGGGGGACACCGGGGAGCTGTTTTTT.